The T cell receptor (beta chain) under discussion was sequenced for a study of shared clonotypes between healthy human individuals. Comment on this clone: Its antigen is not identified.

Notes on the study in general: Deeper or shallower sequencing was expected to change how clonotypes are shared among donors. Approximately 4.5% was the fraction of naive CD4 clonotypes found shared across a few donors. Estimated richness was generally greater in naive than memory subsets.

After removal of 4 bases from V and 4 bases from J, the junction contained 6 bases not matched to a gene. The germline CDR1 and CDR2 sequences are SGHNT and YYREEE (reference sequence). This CDR3 has 14 residues. Assay used: immunoSEQ multiplex PCR; TCRdb lists only in-frame clones, some missing. Of 2 million to 2.5 million clones listed, approximately 93% are singletons. The sample taken for sequencing was naive CD4+ T cells from PBMCs. Subset indicated: CD45RA+ positively selected. The clonotype comes from a man aged 18 to 35 in good health. Some clones in this sample may be carry-over from other donors' samples. The chain employs TRBV5-4 and TRBJ2-3, with TRBD2 identical over 7 bases. Written as DNA, the CDR3 is TGTGCCAGCAGCATTAGACTAGCAGCAGATACGCAGTATTTT. Encoded protein: CASSIRLAADTQYF.